Below, 2 T cell receptor beta chains from the same sample are listed, as sequenced in a study of T-cell memory formation after mild COVID-19. TCRdb ran MiXCR on the 5' RACE reads and lists one entry per CDR3 protein. The sample shows hundreds of thousands of distinct CDR3 sequences, around 15% of them seen only once. The sample consisted of PBMCs or a T cell subset sorted from them (not recorded which). Receptors were obtained from a man aged 18 to 29 who had mild COVID-19 (a few samples of this study predate the infection). Cell type and time point are not known.

This clonotype occurred a few times. The chain carries TRBV20-1 and TRBJ2-7, with D perhaps TRBD2 (5 bases). Trimming pared 1 base from V and 2 bases from J, leaving 9 bases between. Germline loops: CDR1 DFQATT, CDR2 SNEGSKA (reference sequence). The CDR3 contains 13 residues. The CDR3 DNA reads TGCAGTGCTAGAGCTAGCCTAACCTACGAGCAGTACTTC. As protein: CSARASLTYEQYF.

In this sample, this clonotype turned up a few times. The chain links TRBV6-2 or TRBV6-3 to TRBJ1-4; D might be TRBD1 (5 bases). The CDR3 is 15 amino acids. Trimming stripped 5 bases from V and 4 bases from J, with 14 bases between. In germline, CDR1 is MNHEY, CDR2 SVGEGT. In DNA, the CDR3 is TGTGCCAGCAGTCGGACCGGGACGAGTAATGAAAAACTGTTTTTT. This translates into CASSRTGTSNEKLFF.